The next 29 T cell receptor beta chains were all read from a single sample in a study of T cell responses to AZD1222 COVID-19 vaccine. The repertoire was sequenced with immunoSEQ multiplex PCR; TCRdb's copy has only in-frame clones and lacks some. The sample has fewer than 150,000 clones; approximately 92% are singletons. Sequences were derived from peripheral blood, sampled 28 days after the second AZD1222 dose. The receptors here all came from an adult who received the AZD1222 COVID-19 vaccine.

The chain joins TRBV18 to TRBJ1-4; D not resolved. Germline V gene sequence: CDR1 KGHSH, CDR2 LQKENI. The ends were cut back, 4 bases at V and 5 bases at J, with 20 bases in the middle. This CDR3 has 17 residues. CDR3 protein: CASSLFVREEMNEKLFF. The CDR3 DNA reads TGTGCCAGCTCACTCTTTGTACGGGAGGAGATGAATGAAAAACTGTTTTTT.

The chain is built from TRBV19 and TRBJ1-2; D gene unclear. V gave up 6 bases and J gave up 4 bases, with 6 bases separating them. Germline-derived CDR1 and CDR2 are LNHDA and SQIVND (reference sequence). This CDR3 region has 11 residues. Here the CDR3 DNA reads TGTGCCAGTAGATCGGGCTATGGCTACACCTTC. It translates to CASRSGYGYTF.

In its sample, this clone was seen many times. This chain joins TRBV24-1 and TRBJ2-2; 7 bases agree with TRBD1. The CDR3 extends over 14 amino acids. CDR1 is KGHDR, CDR2 SFDVKD, per germline. J lost 3 bases, V lost 3 bases, and 0 bases had no gene match. CDR3 nucleotide sequence: TGTGCCACCAGTGATGACAGGGACACCGGGGAGCTGTTTTTT. It is translated as CATSDDRDTGELFF.

The chain recombines TRBV2 with TRBJ1-2; D ambiguous. The germline V and J ends were trimmed by 4 bases and 5 bases, with 23 bases remaining between them. The CDR3 has 17 amino acids. Per germline, CDR1 SNHLY and CDR2 FYNNEI. CDR3 DNA sequence: TGTGCCAGCAGTGGTGAGGAAGTATTTGTCCTTGGGTATGGCTACACCTTC. This gives the protein CASSGEEVFVLGYGYTF.

In DNA, the CDR3 is TGTGCCAGCAGCTCCCGACAGCGCTGGGGCTACACCTTC. Translated: CASSSRQRWGYTF. The chain couples TRBV7-9 to TRBJ1-2, with a weak D call TRBD1 (5 bases). Germline V gene lookup returns CDR1 SEHNR and CDR2 FQNEAQ (reference sequence). The CDR3 has 13 amino acids. Between the trimmed V and J ends, which lost 4 bases and 8 bases, there was a span of 14 bases.

The V gene is TRBV18, the J gene TRBJ1-5, with D hard to call. Germline values: CDR1 KGHSH, CDR2 LQKENI. V lost 3 bases and J 1 base, leaving 10 bases between the germline ends. The CDR3 has 15 residues. The CDR3 protein is CASSPSHFSNQPQHF. The CDR3 DNA reads TGTGCCAGCTCACCTTCACACTTCAGCAATCAGCCCCAGCATTTT.

The chain recombines TRBV7-9 with TRBJ1-3; D is undetermined. The CDR3 consists of 14 residues. Germline V lookup: CDR1 SEHNR, CDR2 FQNEAQ (reference sequence). Deletions cut 3 bases from V and 0 bases from J, with 6 bases between. In DNA form, the CDR3 reads TGTGCCAGCAGCTTCGGTTTCTCTGGAAACACCATATATTTT. Translated: CASSFGFSGNTIYF.

The chain has TRBV27 and TRBJ1-2, with TRBD1 matching 7 bases. CDR1 MNHEY and CDR2 SMNVEV come from the germline V gene (reference sequence). The ends lost 6 bases at V and 2 bases at J; junction bases unmatched: 9. The CDR3 is 15 amino acids. The CDR3 coding sequence is TGTGCCAGCAGGTACGGGACAGCACTAAACTATGGCTACACCTTC. Protein product: CASRYGTALNYGYTF.

V gene TRBV9 combines with J gene TRBJ2-5; tentatively, D is TRBD1 (5 bases). Trimming took off 0 bases at V and 1 base at J, with 7 bases between the two ends. The germline V gene encodes CDR1 SGDLS and CDR2 YYNGEE. CDR3 length equals 14 residues. The chain's CDR3 is CASSVDTGQETQYF. The CDR3 DNA sequence: TGTGCCAGCAGCGTAGATACAGGCCAAGAGACCCAGTACTTC.

This chain uses TRBV5-4 with TRBJ1-2, with 12 bases that match TRBD1. The germline gives CDR1 SGHNT, CDR2 YYREEE (reference sequence). The CDR3 has 15 residues. The trim removed 1 base at V and 8 bases at J, leaving 6 bases unmatched. The CDR3 here is CASSLMGQGARGYTF. CDR3 DNA sequence: TGTGCCAGCAGCTTGATGGGACAGGGGGCGCGGGGCTACACCTTC.

The gene calls are TRBV19 and TRBJ2-2; D uncertain. Germline values: CDR1 LNHDA, CDR2 SQIVND (reference sequence). The V gene lost 3 bases and the J gene lost 0 bases, with 8 bases spanning the gap. CDR3 length equals 15 residues. CDR3 amino acids: CASSILETNTGELFF. In DNA, the CDR3 is TGTGCCAGTAGTATCCTGGAGACGAACACCGGGGAGCTGTTTTTT.

The DNA of the CDR3 is TGTGCCAGCTCACCTAGACTAGCGGCAACACACTACAATGAGCAGTTCTTC. It codes for CASSPRLAATHYNEQFF. The chain links TRBV18 to TRBJ2-1; TRBD2 agrees at 9 bases. The CDR3 covers 17 residues. Germline CDR1 and CDR2: KGHSH and LQKENI. V shed 3 bases, J shed 3 bases, and the junction held 9 bases outside the gene matches.

This chain joins TRBV28 and TRBJ2-1, with 12 bases lining up with TRBD2. The CDR3 runs 14 residues. Germline CDR1 is MDHEN and CDR2 is SYDVKM. Trimming removed 4 bases from V and 7 bases from J; junction bases left unmatched: 2. The CDR3 sequence: CASSSSGRANEQFF. In DNA form, the CDR3 reads TGTGCCAGCAGTTCTAGCGGGAGGGCTAATGAGCAGTTCTTC.

The chain has TRBV18 and TRBJ2-1; tentatively, D is TRBD1 (5 bases). Trimming pared 3 bases from V and 0 bases from J, leaving 15 bases between. This CDR3 contains 17 residues. Germline V CDR1 and CDR2: KGHSH, LQKENI. The CDR3 protein is CASSPVQGLSSYNEQFF. The CDR3 DNA reads as TGTGCCAGCTCACCGGTCCAGGGATTAAGCTCCTACAATGAGCAGTTCTTC.

The genes are TRBV6-1 and TRBJ2-7; D unclear. V was trimmed by 2 bases and J by 3 bases, leaving 11 bases between them. CDR3 size: 14 residues. CDR1 and CDR2 (germline): MNHNS, SASEGT. The CDR3 sequence is CASSERGYDYEQYF. CDR3 nucleotides: TGTGCCAGCAGTGAACGCGGATATGACTACGAGCAGTACTTC.

This sequence joins TRBV20-1 and TRBJ1-3; D not certain. This CDR3 comprises 16 residues. The V and J ends lost 3 bases and 0 bases respectively, with 15 bases between them. Looked up from germline, CDR1 is DFQATT and CDR2 is SNEGSKA (reference sequence). The CDR3 nucleotides are TGCAGTGCTAGTTCAGTTACGGAATTCTCTGGAAACACCATATATTTT. As protein: CSASSVTEFSGNTIYF.

This clone was observed once. J is TRBJ1-4 and V is TRBV18; D not certain. Germline CDR1 KGHSH, CDR2 LQKENI. V was pared by 4 bases and J by 2 bases, with 14 bases between. The CDR3 totals 16 residues. CDR3 in DNA: TGTGCCAGCTCACTTCGTCTTGTGACGACTAATGAAAAACTGTTTTTT. Residues: CASSLRLVTTNEKLFF.

This clone showed up just a few times. The chain links TRBV28 to TRBJ1-4; TRBD1 might be the D (5 bases). The CDR3 has 16 residues. V was shortened by 3 bases and J by 2 bases, with 13 bases between the two germline ends. CDR1 and CDR2 (germline): MDHEN, SYDVKM. Here the CDR3 DNA reads TGTGCCAGCAGTTTGGGGGGACGTTCGACTAATGAAAAACTGTTTTTT. Translated, it gives CASSLGGRSTNEKLFF.

The rearrangement uses TRBV7-2 and TRBJ2-7, with a weak D call TRBD1 (6 bases). The CDR3 consists of 13 residues. Germline lookup yields CDR1 SGHTA and CDR2 FQGNSA. Trimming pared 4 bases from V and 3 bases from J, leaving 10 bases between. The CDR3 coding sequence is TGTGCCAGCAGCTCCACAGGGTACTACGAGCAGTACTTC. This encodes CASSSTGYYEQYF.

The chain couples TRBV6-5 to TRBJ1-1; maybe TRBD1 (6 bases). Deletions cut 6 bases from V and 1 base from J, with 12 bases between. Germline lookup yields CDR1 MNHEY and CDR2 SVGAGI. The CDR3 has 14 residues. CDR3 protein: CASSQQGGNTEAFF. DNA for the CDR3: TGTGCCAGCAGCCAACAGGGTGGGAACACTGAAGCTTTCTTT.

The chain recombines TRBV5-4 with TRBJ1-2; D may be TRBD1 (6 bases). The CDR3 covers 14 residues. Germline V gene data show CDR1 as SGHNT and CDR2 as YYREEE (reference sequence). Trimming left V 4 bases short and J 2 bases short, with 12 bases between. CDR3 coding DNA: TGTGCCAGCAGCCATAAACAGGGAAACTATGGCTACACCTTC. It is translated as CASSHKQGNYGYTF. The full variable domain, completed using reference TRBV5-4 and TRBJ1-2, is ETGVTQSPTHLIKTRGQQVTLRCSSQSGHNTVSWYQQALGQGPQFIFQYYREEENGRGNFPPRFSGLQFPNYSSELNVNALELDDSALYLCASSHKQGNYGYTFGSGTRLTVV.

The CDR3 bases are TGTGCCAGCAGTCCACAAAAAAGGGGCTCCTACGAGCAGTACTTC. It specifies CASSPQKRGSYEQYF. The chain carries TRBV28 and TRBJ2-7, with D possibly being TRBD1 (5 bases). From germline, CDR1 is MDHEN and CDR2 SYDVKM. Deletions cut 5 bases from V and 0 bases from J, with 14 bases between. This CDR3 spans 15 amino acids.

The rearrangement links TRBV11-2 to TRBJ2-7; TRBD1 is a possible D gene (5 bases). The CDR3 loop spans 14 amino acids. V lost 3 bases and J lost 2, with 11 bases in between. Germline V gene sequence: CDR1 SGHAT, CDR2 FQNNGV. For the CDR3, the DNA is TGTGCCAGCAGCTTGGCTACAGGTACCTACGAGCAGTACTTC. It specifies CASSLATGTYEQYF.

J is TRBJ2-7 and V is TRBV6-5; weak D call: TRBD1 (6 bases). Looked up from germline, CDR1 is MNHEY and CDR2 is SVGAGI. Trimming pared 4 bases from V and 4 bases from J, leaving 11 bases between. The CDR3 loop spans 13 amino acids. The CDR3, as DNA: TGTGCCAGCAGTTTCAACAGGGCTTACGAGCAGTACTTC. It translates to CASSFNRAYEQYF.

This sequence joins TRBV5-1 and TRBJ1-6; D remains unclear. From germline, CDR1 is SGHRS and CDR2 YFSETQ. This CDR3 is built from 16 residues. V lost 4 bases and J 0 bases, leaving 11 bases between the germline ends. DNA of the CDR3: TGCGCCAGCAGCCCGATCCTGAGCTCCTATAATTCACCCCTCCACTTT. Translating gives CASSPILSSYNSPLHF. The variable domain in full, completed from reference TRBV5-1 and TRBJ1-6, reads KAGVTQTPRYLIKTRGQQVTLSCSPISGHRSVSWYQQTPGQGLQFLFEYFSETQRNKGNFPGRFSGRQFSNSRSEMNVSTLELGDSALYLCASSPILSSYNSPLHFGNGTRLTVT.

The chain joins TRBV19 to TRBJ1-2; D gene ambiguous. Trimming removed 5 bases from V and 0 bases from J, with 13 bases in between. The CDR3 is 15 residues long. Per the germline V gene, CDR1 is LNHDA and CDR2 is SQIVND (reference sequence). CDR3 sequence (DNA): TGTGCCAGTAGTTCTTACGGGGAGGCTAACTATGGCTACACCTTC. It translates to CASSSYGEANYGYTF.

This chain links TRBV14 with TRBJ1-2, with a possible D match to TRBD1 (5 bases). This CDR3 region has 15 residues. Deletions cut 4 bases from V and 8 bases from J, with 20 bases between. The germline CDR1 and CDR2 sequences are SGHDN and FVKESK. CDR3 region: CASSRTTGTAGGYTF. In DNA form, the CDR3 reads TGTGCCAGCAGCCGAACGACCGGGACCGCGGGCGGCTACACCTTC.

The genes are TRBV5-4 and TRBJ1-1; 12 bases agree with TRBD1. Germline lookup yields CDR1 SGHNT and CDR2 YYREEE (reference sequence). This CDR3 contains 16 residues. V was clipped by 5 bases and J by 5 bases; unmatched bases: 10. The CDR3 DNA reads as TGTGCCAGCAGTACCACCGGGACAGGGGGCAGAACTGAAGCTTTCTTT. It is translated as CASSTTGTGGRTEAFF.

CDR3 nucleotide sequence: TGTGCCAGCAGTTACCAGGGCTACACTGAAGCTTTCTTT. This codes for CASSYQGYTEAFF. The genes are TRBV6-2 or TRBV6-3 and TRBJ1-1; possible D gene TRBD1, 5 bases. Trimming shortened V by 2 bases and J by 3 bases, and 7 bases separated the two germline ends. CDR1 and CDR2 (germline): MNHEY, SVGEGT. The CDR3 spans 13 residues.